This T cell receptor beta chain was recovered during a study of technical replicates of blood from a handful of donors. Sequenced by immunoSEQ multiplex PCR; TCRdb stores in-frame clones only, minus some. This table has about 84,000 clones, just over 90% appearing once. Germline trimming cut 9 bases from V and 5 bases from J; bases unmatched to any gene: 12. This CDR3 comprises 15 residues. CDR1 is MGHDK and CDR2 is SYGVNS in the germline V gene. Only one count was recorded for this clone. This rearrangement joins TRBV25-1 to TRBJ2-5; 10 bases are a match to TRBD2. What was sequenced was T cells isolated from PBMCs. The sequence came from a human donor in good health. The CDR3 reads CASKSGRAHMETQYF. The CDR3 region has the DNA TGTGCCAGTAAAAGCGGGAGGGCCCACATGGAGACCCAGTACTTC.